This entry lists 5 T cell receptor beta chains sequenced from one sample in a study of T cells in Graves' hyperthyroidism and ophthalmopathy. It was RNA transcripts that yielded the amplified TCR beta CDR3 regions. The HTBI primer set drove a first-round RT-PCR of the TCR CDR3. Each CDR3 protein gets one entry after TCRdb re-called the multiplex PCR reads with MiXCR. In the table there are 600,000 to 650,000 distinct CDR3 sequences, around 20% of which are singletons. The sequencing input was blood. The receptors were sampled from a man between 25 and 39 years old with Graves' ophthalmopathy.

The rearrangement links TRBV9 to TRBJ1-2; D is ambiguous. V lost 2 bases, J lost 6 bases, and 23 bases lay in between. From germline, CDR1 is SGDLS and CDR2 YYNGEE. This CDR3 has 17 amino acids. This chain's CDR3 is CASSVRAGPSYGNGYTF. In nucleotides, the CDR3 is TGTGCCAGCAGCGTCAGAGCCGGCCCCTCCTATGGGAATGGCTACACCTTC.

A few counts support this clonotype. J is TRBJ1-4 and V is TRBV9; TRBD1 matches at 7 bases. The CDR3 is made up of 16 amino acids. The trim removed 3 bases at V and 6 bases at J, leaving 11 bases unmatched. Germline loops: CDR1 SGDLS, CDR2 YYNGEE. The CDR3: CASSEGGRGQHEKLFF. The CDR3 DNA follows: TGTGCCAGCAGCGAGGGGGGCAGGGGACAGCATGAAAAACTGTTTTTT.

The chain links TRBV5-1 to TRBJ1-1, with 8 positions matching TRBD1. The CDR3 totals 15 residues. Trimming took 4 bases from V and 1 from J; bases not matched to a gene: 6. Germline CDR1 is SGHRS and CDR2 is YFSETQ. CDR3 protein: CASSTGQGTNTEAFF. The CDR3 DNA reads TGCGCCAGCAGCACAGGACAGGGCACGAACACTGAAGCTTTCTTT.

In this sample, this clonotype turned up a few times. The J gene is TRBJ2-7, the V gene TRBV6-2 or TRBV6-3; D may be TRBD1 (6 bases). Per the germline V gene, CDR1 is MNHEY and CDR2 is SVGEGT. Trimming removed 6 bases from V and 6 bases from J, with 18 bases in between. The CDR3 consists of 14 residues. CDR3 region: CASRLPGQTSEQYF. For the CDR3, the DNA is TGTGCCAGCAGGCTTCCGGGACAAACGTCCGAGCAGTACTTC.

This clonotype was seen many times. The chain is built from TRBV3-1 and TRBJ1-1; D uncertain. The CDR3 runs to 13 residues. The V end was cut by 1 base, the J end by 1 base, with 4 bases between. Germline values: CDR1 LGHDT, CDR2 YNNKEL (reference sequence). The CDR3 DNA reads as TGTGCCAGCAGCCAAGGGAGGAACACTGAAGCTTTCTTT. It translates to CASSQGRNTEAFF.